A single sample gave rise to the 10 T cell receptor beta chains below, sequenced in a study of blood T cells in healthy people across ages. PCR was performed a second time for about 6 to 12 cycles using a sample-barcoded 5' primer and a J-beta primer mix. TCRdb independently ran MiXCR on the 5' RACE reads; one entry per CDR3 protein. In the table there are more than 1,000,000 distinct CDR3 sequences, around 27% of which are singletons. These data also featured in a second study, about T cells of mothers and their children.

Sequenced material: blood. Every receptor here comes from a girl aged 2-10 years in good health.

The chain couples TRBV12-3 or TRBV12-4 to TRBJ2-1; 11 nucleotides align to TRBD2. The better agreement between TRBJ2-5 and the DNA end casts doubt on the J call. This CDR3 is built from 16 residues. In DNA form, the CDR3 reads TGTGCCAGCAGTTCCTTAGCGGGGGGGCCCTTGGAGACCCAGTACTTC. Translated, it gives CASSSLAGGPLETQYF.

This clonotype was seen a handful of times. The chain has TRBV20-1 and TRBJ2-4; D is perhaps TRBD2 (6 bases). CDR3 length: 13 residues. CDR1 is DFQATT and CDR2 is SNEGSKA in the germline V gene (reference sequence). V dropped 6 bases and J dropped 7 bases, with 16 bases sitting between them. The chain's CDR3 is CSALTSYGNIQYF. Written as DNA, the CDR3 is TGCAGTGCCCTAACTAGCTACGGTAACATTCAGTACTTC.

V usage is TRBV7-2 and J usage is TRBJ1-2; TRBD1 matches 7 bases. V lost 8 bases and J lost 6; bases outside the gene matches: 9. Per germline, CDR1 SGHTA and CDR2 FQGNSA. The CDR3 is 13 amino acids. CDR3 region: CASALQGQDGYTF. The CDR3 DNA sequence: TGTGCCAGCGCATTACAGGGGCAGGATGGCTACACCTTC. Drawing the rest from reference TRBV7-2 and TRBJ1-2, the complete variable domain is GAGVSQSPSNKVTEKGKDVELRCDPISGHTALYWYRQSLGQGLEFLIYFQGNSAPDKSGLPSDRFSAERTGGSVSTLTIQRTQQEDSAVYLCASALQGQDGYTFGSGTRLTVV.

This clonotype was found a few times. The gene calls are TRBV4-1 and TRBJ1-1; D ambiguous. Looked up from germline, CDR1 is MGHRA and CDR2 is YSYEKL. The V end lost 3 bases, the J end lost 0 bases, and 14 bases lay between the germline ends. The CDR3 runs to 16 residues. The CDR3: CASSQSIITLNTEAFF. CDR3 nucleotides: TGCGCCAGCAGCCAGTCGATTATAACGCTGAACACTGAAGCTTTCTTT.

The V and J genes are TRBV5-5 and TRBJ2-1; D possibly corresponds to TRBD1 (6 bases). Germline CDR1 reads SGHKS; CDR2 reads YYEKEE (reference sequence). The CDR3 consists of 13 residues. Trimming removed 7 bases at V and 6 bases at J, with 14 bases between. In DNA form, the CDR3 reads TGTGCCAGCGCTCCCGGACAGCGCAATGAGCAGTTCTTC. It specifies CASAPGQRNEQFF.

The chain carries TRBV20-1 and TRBJ1-3; D gene unclear. The CDR3 consists of 15 residues. V lost 0 bases and J 0 bases, leaving 9 bases between the germline ends. Germline V CDR1 and CDR2: DFQATT, SNEGSKA (reference sequence). In DNA form, the CDR3 reads TGCAGTGCTAGAGAAAATCGAAACTCTGGAAACACCATATATTTT. This translates into CSARENRNSGNTIYF.

The genes are TRBV20-1 and TRBJ2-1, with 11 bases matching TRBD2. The CDR3 totals 14 residues. Looked up from germline, CDR1 is DFQATT and CDR2 is SNEGSKA (reference sequence). The V and J ends lost 0 bases and 6 bases, in that order; junction bases with no gene match: 1. In DNA form, the CDR3 reads TGCAGTGCTAGAGATACTAGCGGGAGCAATGAGCAGTTCTTC. This codes for CSARDTSGSNEQFF.

The V and J genes are TRBV4-3 and TRBJ1-4, with 7 bases lining up with TRBD1. From germline, CDR1 is LGHNA and CDR2 YSLEER. The V and J ends lost 5 bases and 7 bases, in that order; junction bases with no gene match: 10. CDR3 size: 15 residues. The CDR3 region is CASSTTRGLGEKLFF. The CDR3 nucleotides read TGCGCCAGCAGCACCACGAGGGGGCTGGGTGAAAAACTGTTTTTT.

This clonotype was recorded once. The chain combines TRBV11-3 with TRBJ2-1; 7 positions match TRBD2. The CDR3 is 14 residues long. The ends lost 5 bases at V and 10 bases at J; junction bases unmatched: 11. CDR1 is SGHNT, CDR2 YENEEA, per germline. CDR3 sequence reads: CASSPRTGGREQFF. CDR3 nucleotides: TGTGCCAGCAGCCCCCGGACGGGGGGAAGGGAGCAGTTCTTC.

This clonotype has a handful of counts. This chain links TRBV4-3 with TRBJ1-1; 10 nucleotides align to TRBD1. Germline V lookup: CDR1 LGHNA, CDR2 YSLEER. The V segment lost 5 bases and the J segment 3 bases; nucleotides outside the gene matches: 6. The length of the CDR3 is 15 residues. For the CDR3, the DNA is TGCGCCAGCAGCTCCTTGGGGACAGGGGACACTGAAGCTTTCTTT. Amino acids: CASSSLGTGDTEAFF.